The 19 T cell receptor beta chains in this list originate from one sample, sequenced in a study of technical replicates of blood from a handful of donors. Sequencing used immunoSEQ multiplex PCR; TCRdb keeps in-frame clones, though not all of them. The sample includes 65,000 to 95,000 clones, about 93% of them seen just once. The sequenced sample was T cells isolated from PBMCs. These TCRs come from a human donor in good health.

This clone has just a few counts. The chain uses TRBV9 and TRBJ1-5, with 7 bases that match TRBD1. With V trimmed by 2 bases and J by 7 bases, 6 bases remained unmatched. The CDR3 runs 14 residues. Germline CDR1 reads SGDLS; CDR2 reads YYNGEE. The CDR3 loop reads CASSVEGAGQPQHF. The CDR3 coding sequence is TGTGCCAGCAGCGTCGAGGGGGCCGGACAGCCCCAGCATTTT.

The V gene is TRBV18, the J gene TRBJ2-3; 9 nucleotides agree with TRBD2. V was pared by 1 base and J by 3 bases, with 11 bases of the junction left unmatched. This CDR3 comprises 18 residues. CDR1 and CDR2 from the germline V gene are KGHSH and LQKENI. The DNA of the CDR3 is TGTGCCAGCTCACCACGAGGTTCAAGACTAGCGGATACAGATACGCAGTATTTT. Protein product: CASSPRGSRLADTDTQYF.

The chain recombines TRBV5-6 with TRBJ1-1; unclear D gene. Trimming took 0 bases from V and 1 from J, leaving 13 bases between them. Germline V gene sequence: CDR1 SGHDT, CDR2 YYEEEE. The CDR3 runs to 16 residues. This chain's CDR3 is CASSLVFSGQNTEAFF. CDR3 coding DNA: TGTGCCAGCAGCTTGGTTTTCAGCGGTCAGAACACTGAAGCTTTCTTT.

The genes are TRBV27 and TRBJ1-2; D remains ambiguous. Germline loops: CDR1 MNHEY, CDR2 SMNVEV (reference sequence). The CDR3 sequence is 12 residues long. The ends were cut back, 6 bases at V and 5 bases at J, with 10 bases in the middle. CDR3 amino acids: CASRSGIYGYTF. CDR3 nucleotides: TGTGCCAGCAGATCGGGGATATATGGCTACACCTTC.

CDR3: CASSLVQASGNTQYF. CDR3 nucleotide sequence: TGTGCCAGCAGCTTAGTTCAGGCTAGCGGGAATACGCAGTATTTT. The genes are TRBV7-2 and TRBJ2-3; TRBD2 agrees at 9 bases. The CDR3 contains 15 residues. V shed 1 base and J 7 bases; nucleotides not matched to a gene: 6. Germline CDR1 is SGHTA and CDR2 is FQGNSA.

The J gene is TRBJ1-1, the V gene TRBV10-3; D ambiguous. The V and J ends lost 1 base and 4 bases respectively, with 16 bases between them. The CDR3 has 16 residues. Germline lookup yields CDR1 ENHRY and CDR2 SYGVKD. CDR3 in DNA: TGTGCCATCAGTGAGTACGCACATGACCCGGGCACTGAAGCTTTCTTT. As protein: CAISEYAHDPGTEAFF.

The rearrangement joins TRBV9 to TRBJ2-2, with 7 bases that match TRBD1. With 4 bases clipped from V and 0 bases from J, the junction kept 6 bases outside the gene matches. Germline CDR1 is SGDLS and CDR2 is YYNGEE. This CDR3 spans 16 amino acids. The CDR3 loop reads CASSSSQGPNTGELFF. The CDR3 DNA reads TGTGCCAGCAGCTCCTCACAGGGGCCGAACACCGGGGAGCTGTTTTTT.

The CDR3 here is CASSVELAGGLYEQYF. DNA for the CDR3: TGTGCCAGCAGCGTAGAACTAGCGGGAGGGCTATACGAGCAGTACTTC. This rearrangement joins TRBV9 to TRBJ2-7, with 13 bases that match TRBD2. The CDR3 has 16 residues. CDR1 is SGDLS, CDR2 YYNGEE, per germline. V shed 0 bases, J shed 4 bases, and the junction held 4 bases outside the gene matches. Full variable domain (missing parts from reference TRBV9 and TRBJ2-7): DSGVTQTPKHLITATGQRVTLRCSPRSGDLSVYWYQQSLDQGLQFLIQYYNGEERAKGNILERFSAQQFPDLHSELNLSSLELGDSALYFCASSVELAGGLYEQYFGPGTRLTVT.

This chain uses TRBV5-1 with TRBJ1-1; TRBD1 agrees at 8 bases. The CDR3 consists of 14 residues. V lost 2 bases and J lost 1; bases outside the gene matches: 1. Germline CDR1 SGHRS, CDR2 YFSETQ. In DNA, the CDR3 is TGCGCCAGCAGCTTCGACAGGGGGAACACTGAAGCTTTCTTT. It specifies CASSFDRGNTEAFF.

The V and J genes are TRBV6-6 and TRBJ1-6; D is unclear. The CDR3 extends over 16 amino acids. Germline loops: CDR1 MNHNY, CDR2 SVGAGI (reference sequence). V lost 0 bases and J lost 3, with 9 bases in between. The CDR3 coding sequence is TGTGCCAGCAGTTACTCGCGTCCTGGCTATAATTCACCCCTCCACTTT. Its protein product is CASSYSRPGYNSPLHF.

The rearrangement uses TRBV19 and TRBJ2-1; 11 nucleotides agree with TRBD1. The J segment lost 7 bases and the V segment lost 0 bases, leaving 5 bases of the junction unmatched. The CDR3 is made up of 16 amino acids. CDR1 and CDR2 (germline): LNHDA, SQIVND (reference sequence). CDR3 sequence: CASSIEGTGGFNEQFF. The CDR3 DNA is TGTGCCAGTAGTATAGAAGGGACAGGGGGTTTTAATGAGCAGTTCTTC.

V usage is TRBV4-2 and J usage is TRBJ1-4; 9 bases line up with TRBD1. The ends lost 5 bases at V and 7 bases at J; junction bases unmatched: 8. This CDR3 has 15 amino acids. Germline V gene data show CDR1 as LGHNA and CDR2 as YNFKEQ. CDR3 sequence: CASSSRTGVGEKLFF. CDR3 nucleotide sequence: TGTGCCAGCAGCTCCCGGACAGGGGTGGGTGAAAAACTGTTTTTT.

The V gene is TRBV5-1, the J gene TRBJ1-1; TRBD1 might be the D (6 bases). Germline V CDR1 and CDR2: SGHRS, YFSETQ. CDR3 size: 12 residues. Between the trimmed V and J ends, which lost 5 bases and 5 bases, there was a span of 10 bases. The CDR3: CASRLQGTEAFF. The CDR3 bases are TGCGCCAGCAGATTGCAGGGGACTGAAGCTTTCTTT.

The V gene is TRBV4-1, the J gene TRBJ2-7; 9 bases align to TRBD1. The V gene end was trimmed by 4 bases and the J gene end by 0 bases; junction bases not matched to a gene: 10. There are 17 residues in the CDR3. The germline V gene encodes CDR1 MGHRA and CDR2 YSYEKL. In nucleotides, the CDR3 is TGCGCCAGCAGCCCCCTAGGGACAGGGCCGAGCTCCTACGAGCAGTACTTC. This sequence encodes CASSPLGTGPSSYEQYF.

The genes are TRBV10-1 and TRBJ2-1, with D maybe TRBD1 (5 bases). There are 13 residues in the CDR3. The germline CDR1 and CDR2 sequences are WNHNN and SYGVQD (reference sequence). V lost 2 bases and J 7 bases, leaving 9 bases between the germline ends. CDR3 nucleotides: TGCGCCAGCAGTGAGGTGACAGTTAATGAGCAGTTCTTC. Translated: CASSEVTVNEQFF.

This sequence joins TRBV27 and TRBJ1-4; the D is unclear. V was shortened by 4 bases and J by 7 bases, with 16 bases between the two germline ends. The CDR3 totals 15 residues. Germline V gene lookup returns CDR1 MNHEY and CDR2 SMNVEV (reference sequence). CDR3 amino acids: CASSSSLGRSEKLFF. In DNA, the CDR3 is TGTGCCAGCAGTTCTAGCCTAGGAAGGAGTGAAAAACTGTTTTTT.

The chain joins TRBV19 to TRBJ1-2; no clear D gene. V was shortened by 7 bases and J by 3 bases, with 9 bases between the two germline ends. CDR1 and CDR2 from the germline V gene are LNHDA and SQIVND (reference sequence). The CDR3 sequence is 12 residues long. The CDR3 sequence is CASKYQDYGYTF. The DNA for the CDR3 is TGTGCCAGTAAATACCAGGACTATGGCTACACCTTC.

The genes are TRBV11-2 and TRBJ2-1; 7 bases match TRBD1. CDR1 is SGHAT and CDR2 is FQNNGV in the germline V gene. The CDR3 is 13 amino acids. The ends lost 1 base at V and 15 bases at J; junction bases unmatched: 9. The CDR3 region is CASSLVVGGFGFF. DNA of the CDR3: TGTGCCAGCAGCTTAGTGGTAGGGGGCTTCGGGTTCTTC.

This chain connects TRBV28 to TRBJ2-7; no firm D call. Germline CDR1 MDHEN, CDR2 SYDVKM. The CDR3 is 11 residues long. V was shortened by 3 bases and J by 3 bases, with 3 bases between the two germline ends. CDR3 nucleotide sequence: TGTGCCAGCAGTTTCTACTACGAGCAGTACTTC. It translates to CASSFYYEQYF.